This T cell receptor (beta chain) was profiled in a study of blood T cell repertoires in COVID-19. On the study more broadly: The origin of the acute and convalescent COVID-19 samples was the United States, Italy and Spain. PBMCs, B-cell-depleted T cells, or T cells provided the cDNA or gDNA that made up the material.

Per the study methods: Estimated nucleated cell counts came from reference gene primer amplification. The assay was immunoSEQ multiplex PCR, and TCRdb's table has in-frame clones only and misses some. V and J calls and clone size are copied from that table; D and trimming were computed from the DNA. The data contain 190,000 or so clones, around 87% of them singletons. From germline, CDR1 is ENHRY and CDR2 SYGVKD. The CDR3 spans 16 residues. Trimming took 4 bases from V and 2 from J, leaving 15 bases between them. The clonotype comes from a woman aged 18-35 years who had recovered from COVID-19. V usage is TRBV10-3 and J usage is TRBJ2-4; D is perhaps TRBD2 (5 bases). Material: peripheral blood. CDR3 nucleotides: TGTGCCATCAGTGCGGTGTCGGGGATGACCAAAAACATTCAGTACTTC. Protein: CAISAVSGMTKNIQYF.